The T cell receptor (beta chain) under discussion was sequenced for a study of T cell repertoires in cytomegalovirus infection. Background on the study: Through public TCR beta signatures, both CMV infection and matching HLA type were indicated.

TCRdb independently ran MiXCR on the reads; one entry per CDR3 protein. The sample consists of over 100,000 distinct CDR3 sequences, around 10% of them appearing once. Study outcomes and limitations: Ex vivo, HLA-C-restricted CMV-specific TCR beta clonotypes prevailed over the rest of the response. Cumulative public TCR beta family frequency identified carriers of CMV plus the relevant HLA.

Concerning this clonotype: Its antigen is undetermined.

Sequenced sample: PBMCs, sequenced either directly or after in vitro stimulation (not recorded which). The receptor's source is a human donor in good health (CMV status not recorded). Some clones in this sample may be carry-over from other donors' samples.

The CDR3 spells CASSELQGQQYF. CDR3 DNA sequence: TGTGCCAGCAGTGAATTACAGGGGCAGCAGTACTTC. The chain joins TRBV25-1 to TRBJ2-7; 7 bases line up with TRBD1. Unmatched junction bases numbered 2, after V lost 1 base and J lost 8 bases. Germline lookup yields CDR1 MGHDK and CDR2 SYGVNS. CDR3 size: 12 residues.